This record covers a single T cell receptor (beta chain). Its antigen is undetermined. These data are taken from a study of cytomegalovirus exposure and HLA in healthy donors. Whole-study results and caveats: TRBV6-2, TRBV6-3 and some other V segments were excluded as indistinguishable. HLA-A and HLA-B allele assignments for most subjects were reportedly predicted accurately using TCR beta sequences.

The CDR3 sequence is 15 residues long. Germline CDR1 and CDR2: SGHVS and FNYEAQ. V shed 0 bases and J 7 bases; nucleotides not matched to a gene: 6. In the PCR, 60 Vbeta and 13 Jbeta primers were used. The data were produced by immunoSEQ multiplex PCR, yet TCRdb's version contains in-frame clones alone and is incomplete. The sample lists 120,000 to 150,000 clones; roughly 85% were seen once. The sequence came from a male donor in good health and CMV-seronegative. The chain links TRBV7-6 to TRBJ2-7; 10 bases are a match to TRBD1. The sequenced sample consisted of PBMCs. The chain's CDR3 is CASSLAWTGGGEQYF. In DNA form, the CDR3 reads TGTGCCAGCAGCTTAGCCTGGACAGGGGGTGGGGAGCAGTACTTC.